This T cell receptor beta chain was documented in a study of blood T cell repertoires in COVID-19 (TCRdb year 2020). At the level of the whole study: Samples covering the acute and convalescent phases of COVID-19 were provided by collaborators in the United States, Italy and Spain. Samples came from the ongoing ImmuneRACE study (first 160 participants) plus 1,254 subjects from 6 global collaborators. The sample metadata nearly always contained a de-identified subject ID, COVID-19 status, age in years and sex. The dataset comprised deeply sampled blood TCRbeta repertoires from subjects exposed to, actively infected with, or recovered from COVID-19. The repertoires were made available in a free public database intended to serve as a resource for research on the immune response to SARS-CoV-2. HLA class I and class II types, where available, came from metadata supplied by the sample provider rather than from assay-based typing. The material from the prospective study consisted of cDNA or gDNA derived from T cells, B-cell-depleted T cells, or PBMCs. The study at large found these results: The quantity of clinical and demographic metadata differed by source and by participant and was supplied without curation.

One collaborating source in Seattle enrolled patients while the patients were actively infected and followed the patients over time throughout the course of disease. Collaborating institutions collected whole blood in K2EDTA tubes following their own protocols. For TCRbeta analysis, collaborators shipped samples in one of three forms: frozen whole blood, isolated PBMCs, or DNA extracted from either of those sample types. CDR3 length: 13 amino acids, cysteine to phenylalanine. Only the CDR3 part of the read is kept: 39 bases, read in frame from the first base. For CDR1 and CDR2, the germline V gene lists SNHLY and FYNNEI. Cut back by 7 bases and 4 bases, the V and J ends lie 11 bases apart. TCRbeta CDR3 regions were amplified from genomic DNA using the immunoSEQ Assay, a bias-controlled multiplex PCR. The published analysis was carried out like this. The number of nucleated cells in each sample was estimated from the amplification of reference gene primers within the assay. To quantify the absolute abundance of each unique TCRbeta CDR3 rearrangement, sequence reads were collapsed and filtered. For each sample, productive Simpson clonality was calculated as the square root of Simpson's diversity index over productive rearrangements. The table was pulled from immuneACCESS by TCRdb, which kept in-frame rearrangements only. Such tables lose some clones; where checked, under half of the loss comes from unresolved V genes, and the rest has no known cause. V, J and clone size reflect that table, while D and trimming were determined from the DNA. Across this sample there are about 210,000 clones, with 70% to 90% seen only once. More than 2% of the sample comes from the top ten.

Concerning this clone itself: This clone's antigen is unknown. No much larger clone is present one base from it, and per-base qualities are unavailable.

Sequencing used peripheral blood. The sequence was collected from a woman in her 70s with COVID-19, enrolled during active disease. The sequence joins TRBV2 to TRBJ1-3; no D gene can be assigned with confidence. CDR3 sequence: CASTPGRGNTIYF. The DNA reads TGTGCCAGCACCCCCGGGAGGGGAAACACCATATATTTT. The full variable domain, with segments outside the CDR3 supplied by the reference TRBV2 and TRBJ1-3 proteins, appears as EPEVTQTPSHQVTQMGQEVILRCVPISNHLYFYWYRQILGQKVEFLVSFYNNEISEKSEIFDDQFSVERPDGSNFTLKIRSTKLEDSAMYFCASTPGRGNTIYFGEGSWLTVV.